The source of this TCR beta chain is a study of shared clonotypes between healthy human individuals (dated by TCRdb to the early 2020s). A note on the overall study: The cohort comprised a couple of women and a few men aged 18 to 49 years. For each donor, CD4 naive and CD4 memory were each given three plates, CD8 naive was given two plates, and CD8 memory was given one plate. To estimate repertoire size and how much clonotypes are shared between individuals, the study performed deep sequencing of blood TCR repertoires from five healthy adults. To increase sequencing depth and limit assay-specific biases, TCR repertoire library preparation and sequencing were carried out by different laboratories using diverse techniques. Per donor, leukapheresis produced somewhere between about 0.85 and 8.9 billion PBMCs. The study at large found these results: Sampling was restricted to blood, and TCR repertoires in tissues likely differ from the TCR repertoires found in blood. Pairwise subsampling indicated that sequencing depth was expected to affect the degree of clonotype sharing among donors. Incomplete sequencing was indicated by rarefaction of sorted-subset datasets, despite the large sequencing depth. Sharing across several donors was observed for approximately 5% of naive CD4, 3% to 3.5% of naive CD8, roughly 2.4% of memory CD4, and roughly 0.4% of memory CD8 clonotypes. Because the study included a small number of donors, the genetic and exposure-history diversity represented was limited. Naive subsets generally had larger estimated clonotype richness than memory subsets did. Higher generation probabilities were observed for clonotypes shared by all four sorted-subset donors than for non-shared clonotypes.

Unmatched junction bases come to 10, with V trimmed by 4 bases and J by 2 bases. CDR1 and CDR2, looked up from the germline V gene, are SGHRS and YFSETQ. The cysteine opens and the phenylalanine closes a CDR3 of 16 amino acids. The CDR3 DNA has 48 bases and is translated from base 1. TCR CDR3 regions were amplified from genomic DNA by multiplex PCR using the deep immunoSEQ assay. Extracted genomic DNA from each cell subset was spread evenly across all wells of several immunoSEQ 96-well plates, with each plate serving as a replicate. For sorted subsets, around 200 ng genomic DNA, equal to some 28,000 T cell genomes, was loaded into each replicate PCR. The purified libraries were quantified using a Qubit 3.0 fluorometer, sized with a Bioanalyzer 2100, and then quantified again using the KAPA Library Quantification kit. Every immunoSEQ 96-well plate was sequenced on a separate single-read 150-cycle Illumina NextSeq 550 flow cell. The paper's processing steps were these. Because the immunoSEQ output held only junctional sequences and lacked quality scores, the filtering could not match the filtering applied to full-length reads. Sequences were annotated with PyIR, a Python wrapper for IgBLAST v1.9, and V/J genes and CDR3 were assigned using IMGT germline references. Reads were removed for weak V/J assignments (E-value above 1e-6), missing CDR3, stop codons, out-of-frame junctions, or ambiguous translated residues. V3J clonotypes were defined as sequences sharing the same inferred V gene, J gene, and CDR3 amino acid sequence. The percentage overlap between two repertoires was calculated by dividing the number of shared unique clonotypes by the size of the smaller repertoire. Repertoire richness was assessed with RTK rarefaction, the Chao1 estimator, and Recon v2.1 estimates of unobserved clonotypes. For all TCRbeta clonotypes obtained by the gDNA method from several donors, generation probabilities were computed with OLGA. Here the immuneACCESS table is served through TCRdb, limited to in-frame sequences with V and J called. Missing clones are a known gap in these copies; in checked studies unresolved V genes cover under half, and the rest lacks a known reason. V and J calls and clone size are as listed in that table; D and trimming were resolved from the DNA. A total of some 1.5 million clones appear in this sample, 95% to 99% of them only once. The ten biggest clones cover roughly 0.42% of the sample.

Healthy HIV-negative adults with no recently reported acute infections or vaccinations were included as donors. Only Caucasian adults living in Nashville, Tennessee, USA were represented among the donors. Magnetic negative selection was used to enrich CD4+ T cells, after which naive cells were positively selected on CD45RA and the negative fraction became the memory subset. Blood was collected by leukapheresis, and PBMCs were isolated by Ficoll-Histopaque density gradient centrifugation and then cryopreserved in liquid nitrogen vapor phase. Analytical flow cytometry was used to check the purity and quantity of each magnetically sorted T cell population. Genomic DNA was isolated from each sorted fraction and quantified by UV absorbance on a Nanodrop 2000c. Turning to this clone: Its antigen has not been determined. Within one base of it there is no much larger clone, and no base qualities were kept.

This chain is built from TRBV5-1 and TRBJ2-7, with 9 middle bases fitting TRBD1. The source material was naive CD4+ T cells sorted from blood. What the cell subset or site label conveys for this sample: CD45RA+ positively selected. This TCR was sampled from a young man in good health. CDR3 protein: CASSDHRGRTTYEQYF. In nucleotide form, the sequence is TGCGCCAGCAGCGATCACAGGGGGCGAACCACCTACGAGCAGTACTTC.